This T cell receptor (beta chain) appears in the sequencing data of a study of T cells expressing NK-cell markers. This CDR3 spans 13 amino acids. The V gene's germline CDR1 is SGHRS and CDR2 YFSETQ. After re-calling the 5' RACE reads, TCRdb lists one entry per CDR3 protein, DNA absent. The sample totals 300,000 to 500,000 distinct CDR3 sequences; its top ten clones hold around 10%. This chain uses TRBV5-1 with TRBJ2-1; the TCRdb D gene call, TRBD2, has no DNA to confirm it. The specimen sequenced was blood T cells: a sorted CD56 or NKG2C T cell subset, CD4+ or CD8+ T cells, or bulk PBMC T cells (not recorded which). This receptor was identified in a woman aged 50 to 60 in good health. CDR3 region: CASSLVGEREQFF. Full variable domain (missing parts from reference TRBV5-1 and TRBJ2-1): KAGVTQTPRYLIKTRGQQVTLSCSPISGHRSVSWYQQTPGQGLQFLFEYFSETQRNKGNFPGRFSGRQFSNSRSEMNVSTLELGDSALYLCASSLVGEREQFFGPGTRLTVL.